The following is a T cell receptor beta chain sequence with its context. This entry comes from a study of regulatory T cells in long-lasting Graves disease. The trim removed 6 bases at V and 1 base at J, leaving 10 bases unmatched. This CDR3 region has 16 residues. Germline V gives CDR1 ENHRY, CDR2 SYGVKD. CDR3-region Arm-PCR and iRepertoire HTBI primers produced the TCR beta libraries. TCRdb analysed the multiplex PCR reads with MiXCR anew, one entry per CDR3 protein. The data contain under 450,000 distinct CDR3 sequences, 12% of them seen just once; the ten biggest clones take up about 20%. The time point was: newly diagnosed GD, antithyroid drugs for less than 3 months. PBMCs provided the RNA from which the TCR library was made. The same specimen was also included in a second study, on T cells in Graves' hyperthyroidism and ophthalmopathy.

The clonotype was recovered from a woman aged 18-29 years with Graves disease. The chain has TRBV10-3 and TRBJ2-5, with 8 positions matching TRBD1. Sequenced here: peripheral blood mononuclear cells (PBMCs), sampled at new diagnosis, from a patient treated with antithyroid drugs. The CDR3 loop is CAISRAGGEGQETQYF. The CDR3, as DNA: TGTGCCATCAGCCGCGCAGGGGGCGAGGGCCAAGAGACCCAGTACTTC.